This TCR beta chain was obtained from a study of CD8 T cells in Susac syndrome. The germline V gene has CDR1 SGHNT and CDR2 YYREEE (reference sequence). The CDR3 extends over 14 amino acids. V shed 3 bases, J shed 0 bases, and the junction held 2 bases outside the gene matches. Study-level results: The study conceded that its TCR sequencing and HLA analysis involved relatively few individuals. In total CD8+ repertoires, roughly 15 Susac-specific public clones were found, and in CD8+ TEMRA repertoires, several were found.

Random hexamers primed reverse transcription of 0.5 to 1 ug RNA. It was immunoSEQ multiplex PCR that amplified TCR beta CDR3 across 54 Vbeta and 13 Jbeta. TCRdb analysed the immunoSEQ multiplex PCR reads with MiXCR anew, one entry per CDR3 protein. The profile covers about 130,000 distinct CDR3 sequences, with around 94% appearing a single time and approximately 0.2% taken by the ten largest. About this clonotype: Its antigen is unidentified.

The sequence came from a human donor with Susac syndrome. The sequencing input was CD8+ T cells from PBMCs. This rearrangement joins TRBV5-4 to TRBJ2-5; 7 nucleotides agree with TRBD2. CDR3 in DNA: TGTGCCAGCAGCTGGGCGGGGGACCAAGAGACCCAGTACTTC. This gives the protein CASSWAGDQETQYF.